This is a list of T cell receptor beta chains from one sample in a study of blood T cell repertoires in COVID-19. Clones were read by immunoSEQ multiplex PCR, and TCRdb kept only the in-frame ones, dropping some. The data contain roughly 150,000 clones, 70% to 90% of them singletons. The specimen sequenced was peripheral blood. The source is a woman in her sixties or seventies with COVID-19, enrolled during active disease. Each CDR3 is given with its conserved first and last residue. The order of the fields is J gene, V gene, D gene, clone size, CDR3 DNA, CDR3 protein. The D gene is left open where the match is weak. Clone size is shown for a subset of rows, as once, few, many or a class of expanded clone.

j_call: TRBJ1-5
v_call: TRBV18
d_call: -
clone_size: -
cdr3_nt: TGTGCCAGCTCTCAAGGGGCGCTTGGTCAGCCCCAGCATTTT
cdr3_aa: CASSQGALGQPQHF

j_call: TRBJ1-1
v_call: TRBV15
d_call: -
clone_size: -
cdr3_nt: TGTGCCACCAGCAGAGATATGTTGAGTACTGAAGCTTTCTTT
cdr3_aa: CATSRDMLSTEAFF

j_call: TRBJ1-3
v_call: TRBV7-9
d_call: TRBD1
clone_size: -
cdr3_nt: TGTGCCAGCAGAGTCGACAGGGACAACTCTGGAAACACCATATATTTT
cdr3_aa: CASRVDRDNSGNTIYF

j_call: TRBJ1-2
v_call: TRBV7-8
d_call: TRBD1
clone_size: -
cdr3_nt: TGTGCCAGCAGCGTAAGGACAGGGGATGGCTACACCTTC
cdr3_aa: CASSVRTGDGYTF

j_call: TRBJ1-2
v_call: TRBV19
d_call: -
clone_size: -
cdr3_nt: TGTGCCAGTGCCTACAGGGAACCCTCGGGGGGCTACACCTTC
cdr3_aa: CASAYREPSGGYTF

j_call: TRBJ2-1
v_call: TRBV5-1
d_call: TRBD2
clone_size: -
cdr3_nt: TGCGCCAGCAGCTTGACTAGCGGGGGCCGATACAATGAGCAGTTCTTC
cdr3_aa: CASSLTSGGRYNEQFF

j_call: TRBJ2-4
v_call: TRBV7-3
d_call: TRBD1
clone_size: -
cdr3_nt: TGTGCCAGCAGCTCGGGACAGGGGGCATCCAAAAACATTCAGTACTTC
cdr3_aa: CASSSGQGASKNIQYF

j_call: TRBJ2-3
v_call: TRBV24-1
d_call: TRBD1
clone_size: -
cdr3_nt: TGTGCCACCAGTGTCTCCACAGGGGCCACAGATACGCAGTATTTT
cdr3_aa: CATSVSTGATDTQYF

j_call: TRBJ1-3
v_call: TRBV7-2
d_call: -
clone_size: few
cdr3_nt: TGTGCCAGCAGCACCCGCACAGGCGGAAACACCATATATTTT
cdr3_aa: CASSTRTGGNTIYF

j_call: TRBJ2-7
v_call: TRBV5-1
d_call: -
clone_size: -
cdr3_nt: TGCGCCAGCAGCAGGGGGAGCTCCTACGAGCAGTACTTC
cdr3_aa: CASSRGSSYEQYF

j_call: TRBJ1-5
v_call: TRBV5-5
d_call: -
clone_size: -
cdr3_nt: TGTGCCAGCAGCCCCATCCAGGGCTCCCTTCATCAGCCCCAGCATTTT
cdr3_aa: CASSPIQGSLHQPQHF

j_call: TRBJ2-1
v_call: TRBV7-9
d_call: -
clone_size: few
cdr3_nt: TGTGCCAGCAGCTTAGGGGCCCCGGACTATGAGCAGTTCTTC
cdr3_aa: CASSLGAPDYEQFF

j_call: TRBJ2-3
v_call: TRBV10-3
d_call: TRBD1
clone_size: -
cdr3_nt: TGTGCCATCAGGGCCGGGGACAGGGAAACAGATACGCAGTATTTT
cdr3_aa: CAIRAGDRETDTQYF

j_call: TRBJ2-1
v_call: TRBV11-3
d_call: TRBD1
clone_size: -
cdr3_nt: TGTGCCAGCAGCGCGACAGGGTATGAGCAGTTCTTC
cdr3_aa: CASSATGYEQFF

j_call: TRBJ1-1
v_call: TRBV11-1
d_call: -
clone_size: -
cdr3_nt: TGTGCCAGCAGCGAGAGGTACACTGAAGCTTTCTTT
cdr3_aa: CASSERYTEAFF

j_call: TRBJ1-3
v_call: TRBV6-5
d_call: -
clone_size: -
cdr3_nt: TGTGCCAGTTCGACAGGTCGGCTCTCTGGAAACACCATATATTTT
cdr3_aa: CASSTGRLSGNTIYF

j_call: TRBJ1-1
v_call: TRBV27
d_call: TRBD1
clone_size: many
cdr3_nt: TGTGCCAGCAGCCTACACCCACAGGGGGGCACTGAAGCTTTCTTT
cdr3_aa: CASSLHPQGGTEAFF

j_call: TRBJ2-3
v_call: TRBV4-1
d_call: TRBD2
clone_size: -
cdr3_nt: TGCGCCAGCAGCCAACGGCTAGCGGGAGGGCAGTCAGATACGCAGTATTTT
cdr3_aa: CASSQRLAGGQSDTQYF

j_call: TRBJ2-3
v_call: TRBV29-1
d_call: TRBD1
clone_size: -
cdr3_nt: TGCAGCGTTGGGACAGGGCCAGATACGCAGTATTTT
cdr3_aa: CSVGTGPDTQYF

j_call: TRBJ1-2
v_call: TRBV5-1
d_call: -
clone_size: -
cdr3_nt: TGCGCCAGCAGCTTGTCACAGGGAAGGGGCTACACCTTC
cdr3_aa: CASSLSQGRGYTF

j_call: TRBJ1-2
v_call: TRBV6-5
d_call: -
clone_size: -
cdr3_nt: TGTGCCAGCGGCCTGGGAGAAGGCTACACCTTC
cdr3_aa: CASGLGEGYTF

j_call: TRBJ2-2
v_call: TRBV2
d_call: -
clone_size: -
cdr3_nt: TGTGCCAGCCTTACGAACACCGGGGAGCTGTTTTTT
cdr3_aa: CASLTNTGELFF

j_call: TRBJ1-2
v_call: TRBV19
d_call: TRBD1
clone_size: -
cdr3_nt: TGTGCCAGTACGGACAGGGGACATGGCTACACCTTC
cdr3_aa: CASTDRGHGYTF

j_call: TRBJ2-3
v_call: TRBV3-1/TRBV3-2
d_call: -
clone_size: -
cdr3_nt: TGTGCCAGCAGCCAAGACCGTGCAGGGCATACGCAGTATTTT
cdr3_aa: CASSQDRAGHTQYF

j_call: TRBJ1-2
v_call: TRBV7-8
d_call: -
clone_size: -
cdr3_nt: TGTGCCAGCAGCGACAGCCCGAACTATGGCTACACCTTC
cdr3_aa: CASSDSPNYGYTF

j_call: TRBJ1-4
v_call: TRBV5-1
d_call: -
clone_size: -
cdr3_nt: TGCGCCAGCAGCGAGGAGGTGGGTGAAAAACTGTTTTTT
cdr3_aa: CASSEEVGEKLFF

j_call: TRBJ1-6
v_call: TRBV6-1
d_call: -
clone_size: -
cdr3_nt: TGTGCCAGCAGTGAAGTAGGGGGTCCCCTCCACTTT
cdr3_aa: CASSEVGGPLHF

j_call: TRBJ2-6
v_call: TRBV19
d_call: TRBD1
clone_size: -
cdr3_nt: TGTGCCAGTAGTATAGGGGTGGACAGGGGTTATGCGTCTGGGGCCAACGTCCTGACTTTC
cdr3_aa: CASSIGVDRGYASGANVLTF

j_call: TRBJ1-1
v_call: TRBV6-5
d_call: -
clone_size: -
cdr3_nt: TGTGCCAGCAGTTACTCACCGACAGGAATGGAGACTGAAGCTTTCTTT
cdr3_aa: CASSYSPTGMETEAFF

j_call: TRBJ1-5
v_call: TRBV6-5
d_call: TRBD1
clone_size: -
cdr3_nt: TGTGCCAGCAGAAGGACCCGGGACAGGGATCAGCCCCAGCATTTT
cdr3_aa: CASRRTRDRDQPQHF

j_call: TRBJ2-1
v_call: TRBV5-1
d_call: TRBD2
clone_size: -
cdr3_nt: TGCGCCAGCAGCTCTAGCGGGAACTCCTACAATGAGCAGTTCTTC
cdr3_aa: CASSSSGNSYNEQFF

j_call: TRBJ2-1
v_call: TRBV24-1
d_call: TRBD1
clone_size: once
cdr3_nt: TGTGCCACCAGTCGGGACAGCAACAATGAGCAGTTCTTC
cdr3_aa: CATSRDSNNEQFF

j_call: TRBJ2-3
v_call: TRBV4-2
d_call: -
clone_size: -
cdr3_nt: TGTGCCAGCAGCCAAGATGTTGACGGGGAGTCCACAGATACGCAGTATTTT
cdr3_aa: CASSQDVDGESTDTQYF

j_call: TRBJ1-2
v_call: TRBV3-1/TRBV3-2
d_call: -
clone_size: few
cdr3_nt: TGTGCCAGCAGCCCTAGGACGGTTGGTAGCGGTGGCTACACCTTC
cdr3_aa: CASSPRTVGSGGYTF

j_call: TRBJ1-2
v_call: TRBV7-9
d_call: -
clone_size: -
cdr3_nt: TGTGCCAGCAGCCCAAAGAGCGGGAGCCATGGCTACACCTTC
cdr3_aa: CASSPKSGSHGYTF

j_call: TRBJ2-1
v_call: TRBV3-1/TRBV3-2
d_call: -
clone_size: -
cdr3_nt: TGTGCCAGCAGCCAAGAGCCCAGGGTTGGCAATGAGCAGTTCTTC
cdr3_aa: CASSQEPRVGNEQFF

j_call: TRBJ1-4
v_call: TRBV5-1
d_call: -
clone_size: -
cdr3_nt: TGCGCCAGCAGCTTGACCGGGACAACTAATGAAAAACTGTTTTTT
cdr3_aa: CASSLTGTTNEKLFF

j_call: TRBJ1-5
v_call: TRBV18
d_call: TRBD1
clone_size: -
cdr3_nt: TGTGCCAGCTCACCGGACAGGGGCGGGCAGCCCCAGCATTTT
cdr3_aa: CASSPDRGGQPQHF

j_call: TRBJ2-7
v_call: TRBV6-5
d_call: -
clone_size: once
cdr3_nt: TGTGCCAGCAGTCCCTCATTAATTAGCTCCTACGAGCAGTACTTC
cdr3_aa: CASSPSLISSYEQYF

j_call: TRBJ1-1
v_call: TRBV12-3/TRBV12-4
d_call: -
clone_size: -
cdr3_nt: TGTGCCAGCAGTTCTACAGGGCCCCGTGAAGCTTTCTTT
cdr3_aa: CASSSTGPREAFF

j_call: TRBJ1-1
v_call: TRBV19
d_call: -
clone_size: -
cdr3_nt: TGTGCCAGTAAGGAGGGGCGCAATCTCAACACTGAAGCTTTCTTT
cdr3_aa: CASKEGRNLNTEAFF

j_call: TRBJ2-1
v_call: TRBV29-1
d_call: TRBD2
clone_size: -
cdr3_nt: TGCAGCGCCGATCCGGGACTAGCGGGGGTACCTAGCTCCTACAATGAGCAGTTCTTC
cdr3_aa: CSADPGLAGVPSSYNEQFF

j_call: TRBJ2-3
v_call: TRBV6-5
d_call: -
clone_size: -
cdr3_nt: TGTGCCAGCAGTTGGAGCAGAGACACAGATACGCAGTATTTT
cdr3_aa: CASSWSRDTDTQYF

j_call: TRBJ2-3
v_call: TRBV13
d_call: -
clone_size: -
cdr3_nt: TGTGCCAGCAGCTTAAAACAGGGCCAAGCCACAGATACGCAGTATTTT
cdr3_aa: CASSLKQGQATDTQYF

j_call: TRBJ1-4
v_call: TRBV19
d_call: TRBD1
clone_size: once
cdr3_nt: TGTGCCAGTAGGGGACAGGGACCCGGTACTAATGAAAAACTGTTTTTT
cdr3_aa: CASRGQGPGTNEKLFF

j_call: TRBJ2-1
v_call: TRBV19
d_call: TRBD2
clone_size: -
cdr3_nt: TGTGCCAGTAGTCCCAGGGCCTCCGGGACTAGCGGGTGGGATGAGCAGTTCTTC
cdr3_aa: CASSPRASGTSGWDEQFF

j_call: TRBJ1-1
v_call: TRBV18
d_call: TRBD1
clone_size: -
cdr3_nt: TGTGCCAGCTCTTCCCAGGGGGCGACTGAAGCTTTCTTT
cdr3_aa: CASSSQGATEAFF

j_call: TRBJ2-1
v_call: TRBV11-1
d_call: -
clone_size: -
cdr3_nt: TGTGCCAGCAGCTTAGCCTCCGGGACTCTTTACAATGAGCAGTTCTTC
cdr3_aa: CASSLASGTLYNEQFF

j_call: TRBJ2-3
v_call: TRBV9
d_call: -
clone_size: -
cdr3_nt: TGTGCCAGCAGCGACCCCGGGACTGGCACAGATACGCAGTATTTT
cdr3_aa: CASSDPGTGTDTQYF

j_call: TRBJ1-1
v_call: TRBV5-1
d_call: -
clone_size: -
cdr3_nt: TGCGCCAGCAGCTTCCGAGCGGAGAACACTGAAGCTTTCTTT
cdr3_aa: CASSFRAENTEAFF

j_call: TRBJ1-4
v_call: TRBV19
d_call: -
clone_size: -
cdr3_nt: TGTGCCAGTAGTATAGGCGGCCCTCGGCTAGGAAAACTGTTTTTT
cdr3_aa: CASSIGGPRLGKLFF

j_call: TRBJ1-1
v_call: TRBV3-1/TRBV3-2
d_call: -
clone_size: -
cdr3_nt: TGTGCCAGCAGCCAAGATTGGGGCAACGCTTTCTTT
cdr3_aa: CASSQDWGNAFF

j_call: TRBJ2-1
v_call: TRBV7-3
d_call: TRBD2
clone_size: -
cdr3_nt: TGTGCCAGCAGACTGACTAGCGGGGGAAACAATGAGCAGTTCTTC
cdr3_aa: CASRLTSGGNNEQFF

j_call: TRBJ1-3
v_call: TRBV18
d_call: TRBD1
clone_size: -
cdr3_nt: TGTGCCAGCTCCCGACAGGGTCTTCGGTCTGGAAACACCATATATTTT
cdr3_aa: CASSRQGLRSGNTIYF

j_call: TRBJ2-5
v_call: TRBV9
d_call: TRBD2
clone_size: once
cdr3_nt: TGTGCCAGCAGCGCCTCAAGGGGCGGGAGGGCCAAAGAGACCCAGTACTTC
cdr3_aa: CASSASRGGRAKETQYF

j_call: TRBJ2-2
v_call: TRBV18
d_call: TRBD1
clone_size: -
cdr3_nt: TGTGCCAGCTCCTCGGACAGGGGCGGCACCGGGGAGCTGTTTTTT
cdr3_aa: CASSSDRGGTGELFF

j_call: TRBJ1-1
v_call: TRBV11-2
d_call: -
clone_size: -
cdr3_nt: TGTGCCAGCAGCAAAGGGGCAGATGGGGTTGGGATGGAAGCTTTCTTT
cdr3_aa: CASSKGADGVGMEAFF

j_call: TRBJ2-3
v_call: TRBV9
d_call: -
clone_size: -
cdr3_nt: TGTGCCAGCAGCGCCGGGGGAGATACGCAGTATTTT
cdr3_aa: CASSAGGDTQYF